The 3 T cell receptor beta chains below were found in one sample sequenced in a study of glioma-infiltrating T cells. TCR alpha and beta CDR3 regions were amplified from RNA using iRepertoire nested multiplex PCR. MiXCR, run by TCRdb on the multiplex PCR reads, gives a single entry per CDR3 protein. The table has approximately 93,000 distinct CDR3 sequences, roughly 40% seen once. Specimen: glioma tissue, nonneoplastic brain tissue, or PBMCs (not recorded which). The receptors shown here come from a human donor with low-grade glioma or glioblastoma, undergoing nonglioma brain surgery, or in good health (not recorded which).

This clonotype was detected ten times or more. This chain uses TRBV19 with TRBJ1-2; maybe TRBD1 (6 bases). This CDR3 spans 13 amino acids. V lost 11 bases and J 4 bases, leaving 17 bases between the germline ends. Looked up from germline, CDR1 is LNHDA and CDR2 is SQIVND (reference sequence). CDR3: CAARQERGYGYTF. Written as DNA, the CDR3 is TGTGCCGCCCGACAGGAGCGCGGCTATGGCTACACCTTC.

The V gene is TRBV6-1, the J gene TRBJ2-5; D gene ambiguous. Germline V gene data show CDR1 as MNHNS and CDR2 as SASEGT. This CDR3 has 12 residues. V gave up 2 bases and J gave up 11 bases, with 12 bases separating them. CDR3 DNA sequence: TGTGCCAGCAGTGAACACCAAGAGAAACAGTACTTC. Translating gives CASSEHQEKQYF.

Of note for this clonotype: A much more abundant neighbour one base away suggests this may be a read error. The chain employs TRBV9 and TRBJ2-3; TRBD1 matches at 7 bases. Germline V CDR1 and CDR2: SGDLS, YYNGEE. J lost 5 bases, V lost 4 bases, and 10 bases had no gene match. This CDR3 is 15 amino acids long. The CDR3 here is CASSTRDSYEDTQYF. CDR3 DNA: TGTGCCAGCAGCACCCGGGACAGTTATGAAGATACGCAGTATTTT.